The 21 T cell receptor beta chains presented below share a single source sample, sequenced in a study of blood T cell repertoires in COVID-19. Assay: immunoSEQ multiplex PCR; the TCRdb copy retains only in-frame clones and omits some. The data contain hundreds of thousands of clones, around 80% of them singletons. Sequenced material: peripheral blood. Receptors were obtained from a man aged 30 to 39 with active or convalescent COVID-19.

The chain recombines TRBV14 with TRBJ1-6, with TRBD1 identical over 7 bases. V shed 4 bases, J shed 10 bases, and the junction held 4 bases outside the gene matches. The germline CDR1 and CDR2 sequences are SGHDN and FVKESK. The CDR3 covers 13 residues. The chain's CDR3 is CASSLRQGSPLHF. Here the CDR3 DNA reads TGTGCCAGCAGCCTTCGACAGGGATCACCCCTCCACTTT. The variable domain in full, with the rest retrieved from reference TRBV14 and TRBJ1-6, is EAGVTQFPSHSVIEKGQTVTLRCDPISGHDNLYWYRRVMGKEIKFLLHFVKESKQDESGMPNNRFLAERTGGTYSTLKVQPAELEDSGVYFCASSLRQGSPLHFGNGTRLTVT.

This chain uses TRBV6-5 with TRBJ2-3, with TRBD2 identical over 11 bases. The V segment lost 4 bases and the J segment 6 bases; nucleotides outside the gene matches: 9. Germline CDR1 is MNHEY and CDR2 is SVGAGI. The CDR3 length is 16 residues. CDR3 sequence (DNA): TGTGCCAGCAGTTGGAGGCTAGCGGGAGGCGGGGATACGCAGTATTTT. Its protein is CASSWRLAGGGDTQYF.

The rearrangement links TRBV27 to TRBJ2-3; 9 bases agree with TRBD1. The junction had 5 bases not matched to a gene; V was cut back by 4 bases and J by 3 bases. The CDR3 is 15 amino acids. Germline assignment: CDR1 MNHEY and CDR2 SMNVEV (reference sequence). CDR3 coding DNA: TGTGCCAGCAGTTCCCCGGGACAGGGAACAGATACGCAGTATTTT. Translation: CASSSPGQGTDTQYF.

In DNA form, the CDR3 reads TGTGCCAGCTCACCCAATTGGGGGAGGACTGAAGCTTTCTTT. It translates to CASSPNWGRTEAFF. The chain joins TRBV18 to TRBJ1-1; D is possibly TRBD1 (5 bases). The germline V and J ends were trimmed by 3 bases and 5 bases, with 13 bases remaining between them. Germline values: CDR1 KGHSH, CDR2 LQKENI. The CDR3 sequence is 14 residues long.

This clone occurred a few times. The chain joins TRBV28 to TRBJ1-4; tentative D call: TRBD1 (6 bases). The CDR3 loop spans 14 amino acids. Germline values: CDR1 MDHEN, CDR2 SYDVKM. The V end was cut by 8 bases, the J end by 6 bases, with 16 bases between. In DNA form, the CDR3 reads TGTGCCAGCGGGATAACAGGGTTATATGAAAAACTGTTTTTT. It is translated as CASGITGLYEKLFF.

The chain uses TRBV29-1 and TRBJ2-7; D remains ambiguous. The V end lost 3 bases, the J end lost 6 bases, and 9 bases lay between the germline ends. CDR1 and CDR2 (germline): SQVTM, ANQGSEA. This CDR3 spans 11 amino acids. The CDR3 DNA is TGCAGCGTTGACGCTGGGCGCGAGCAGTACTTC. It codes for CSVDAGREQYF.

This chain links TRBV5-6 with TRBJ2-4, with D unresolved. CDR3 length equals 12 residues. Germline values: CDR1 SGHDT, CDR2 YYEEEE. V was cut by 5 bases and J by 1 base, with 4 bases left in between. DNA of the CDR3: TGTGCCAGCAGGAGCGCCAAAAACATTCAGTACTTC. Encoded protein: CASRSAKNIQYF.

This clone was seen a few times. The rearrangement uses TRBV19 and TRBJ1-6, with D perhaps TRBD1 (5 bases). With 4 bases removed from V and 9 bases from J, the gap between germline ends came to 10 bases. The CDR3 runs 13 residues. The V gene's germline CDR1 is LNHDA and CDR2 SQIVND (reference sequence). DNA for the CDR3: TGTGCCAGTAGTAACCGGGGGAGTTCACCCCTCCACTTT. Amino acid sequence: CASSNRGSSPLHF.

The rearrangement links TRBV15 to TRBJ1-2, with a weak D call TRBD1 (5 bases). The V end lost 0 bases, the J end lost 4 bases, and 12 bases lay between the germline ends. CDR1 and CDR2 (germline): LNHNV, YYDKDF (reference sequence). This CDR3 is 15 amino acids long. The CDR3 sequence is CATSREGWGGYGYTF. CDR3 coding DNA: TGTGCCACCAGCAGAGAGGGGTGGGGCGGCTATGGCTACACCTTC. Drawing the rest from reference TRBV15 and TRBJ1-2, the complete variable domain is DAMVIQNPRYQVTQFGKPVTLSCSQTLNHNVMYWYQQKSSQAPKLLFHYYDKDFNNEADTPDNFQSRRPNTSFCFLDIRSPGLGDTAMYLCATSREGWGGYGYTFGSGTRLTVV.

The chain combines TRBV4-3 with TRBJ2-3, with TRBD1 as a possible D gene (5 bases). CDR3 size: 14 residues. The V and J ends lost 1 base and 4 bases respectively, with 9 bases between them. The germline gives CDR1 LGHNA, CDR2 YSLEER. CDR3 in DNA: TGCGCCAGCAGCCAAGGTGGGGCGGCAGATACGCAGTATTTT. Translated, it gives CASSQGGAADTQYF.

This chain uses TRBV28 with TRBJ1-4; D remains ambiguous. This CDR3 contains 15 residues. Deletions cut 1 base from V and 6 bases from J, with 12 bases between. Germline V lookup: CDR1 MDHEN, CDR2 SYDVKM. The CDR3 DNA reads as TGTGCCAGCAGTTTATCGGGAGCGGGGTATGAAAAACTGTTTTTT. Its protein product is CASSLSGAGYEKLFF. Full variable domain (rest looked up from reference TRBV28 and TRBJ1-4): DVKVTQSSRYLVKRTGEKVFLECVQDMDHENMFWYRQDPGLGLRLIYFSYDVKMKEKGDIPEGYSVSREKKERFSLILESASTNQTSMYLCASSLSGAGYEKLFFGSGTQLSVL.

The chain joins TRBV6-2 or TRBV6-3 to TRBJ2-1; D possibly corresponds to TRBD1 (6 bases). Trimming pared 5 bases from V and 9 bases from J, leaving 14 bases between. CDR1 is MNHEY, CDR2 SVGEGT, per germline. This CDR3 is 13 amino acids long. CDR3 nucleotides: TGTGCCAGCAGTCGCCTCAGGGGTGGTGAGCAGTTCTTC. Protein sequence: CASSRLRGGEQFF.

This clone was seen only a few times. The chain links TRBV2 to TRBJ1-3, with TRBD1 matching over 8 bases. The V and J ends lost 1 base and 4 bases, in that order; junction bases with no gene match: 3. Germline CDR1 reads SNHLY; CDR2 reads FYNNEI. The CDR3 is made up of 15 amino acids. The CDR3 is CASSEGRTGGNTIYF. The CDR3 nucleotides are TGTGCCAGCAGTGAAGGCCGGACAGGGGGAAACACCATATATTTT.

The chain is built from TRBV5-1 and TRBJ2-1, with unresolved D. Trimming stripped 4 bases from V and 3 bases from J, with 11 bases between. Germline V gene sequence: CDR1 SGHRS, CDR2 YFSETQ. The CDR3 has 14 amino acids. The CDR3: CASSPGGSYNEQFF. In DNA, the CDR3 is TGCGCCAGCAGCCCCGGCGGCAGCTACAATGAGCAGTTCTTC. The full variable domain, rest sourced from reference TRBV5-1 and TRBJ2-1, is KAGVTQTPRYLIKTRGQQVTLSCSPISGHRSVSWYQQTPGQGLQFLFEYFSETQRNKGNFPGRFSGRQFSNSRSEMNVSTLELGDSALYLCASSPGGSYNEQFFGPGTRLTVL.

Here the CDR3 reads CASSLRERQFF. In DNA, the CDR3 is TGTGCCAGCAGTTTGAGGGAGCGGCAGTTCTTC. This chain links TRBV28 with TRBJ2-1, with D possibly being TRBD2 (5 bases). The CDR3 loop spans 11 amino acids. V was trimmed by 3 bases and J by 12 bases, leaving 9 bases between them. The germline gives CDR1 MDHEN, CDR2 SYDVKM.

The chain combines TRBV4-2 with TRBJ1-5, with D perhaps matching TRBD1 (6 bases). Germline V gene sequence: CDR1 LGHNA, CDR2 YNFKEQ. This CDR3 has 17 amino acids. With 2 bases removed from V and 0 bases from J, the gap between germline ends came to 14 bases. CDR3 coding DNA: TGTGCCAGCAGCCAACTAGGGACATCGAATAGCAATCAGCCCCAGCATTTT. Protein sequence: CASSQLGTSNSNQPQHF.

V usage is TRBV6-1 and J usage is TRBJ1-2; D unclear. V lost 0 bases and J 4 bases, leaving 12 bases between the germline ends. This CDR3 spans 15 amino acids. Germline CDR1 MNHNS, CDR2 SASEGT. CDR3 in amino acids: CASSEAFSLSYGYTF. DNA for the CDR3: TGTGCCAGCAGTGAAGCGTTCAGTCTTTCCTATGGCTACACCTTC.

This chain connects TRBV4-1 to TRBJ1-6, with D uncertain. With 4 bases removed from V and 0 bases from J, the gap between germline ends came to 10 bases. The CDR3 contains 16 residues. CDR1 is MGHRA and CDR2 is YSYEKL in the germline V gene. As DNA, the CDR3 is TGCGCCAGCAGCCTCCAACAGAGCTCCTATAATTCACCCCTCCACTTT. This codes for CASSLQQSSYNSPLHF.

About this clone: The DNA is left out, because the CDR3 cannot be placed on it with certainty; the CDR3 is given as TCRdb lists it. The rearrangement uses TRBV6-5 and TRBJ2-7; no check of the table's D call, TRBD1, against the DNA was made. The CDR3 is 15 residues long, counting both termini. In germline, CDR1 is MNHEY, CDR2 SVGAGI. The CDR3 protein is CASSSSGQGAREQYF.

The chain links TRBV7-9 to TRBJ1-2, with D perhaps TRBD1 (6 bases). Germline V gene lookup returns CDR1 SEHNR and CDR2 FQNEAQ (reference sequence). V was pared by 5 bases and J by 4 bases, with 14 bases between. The CDR3 length is 14 residues. CDR3 bases: TGTGCCAGCAGCCCCGGACAGCACTCCTATGGCTACACCTTC. It encodes CASSPGQHSYGYTF.

In its sample, this clone was seen a few times. The genes are TRBV4-2 and TRBJ2-5, with 10 bases fitting TRBD2. The CDR3 is made up of 15 amino acids. Germline V lookup: CDR1 LGHNA, CDR2 YNFKEQ. V was pared by 6 bases and J by 5 bases, with 9 bases of the junction left unmatched. CDR3 amino acids: CASSYLGLASETQYF. The CDR3 DNA is TGTGCCAGCAGTTATTTGGGACTAGCGTCCGAGACCCAGTACTTC.